This T cell receptor (beta chain) originates from a study of OX40 agonist ivuxolimab in advanced cancers. There are 12 residues in the CDR3. Trimming took 4 bases from V and 8 from J, leaving 9 bases between them. Germline values: CDR1 SGHDN, CDR2 FVKESK. Repertoires were generated with immunoSEQ multiplex PCR, while TCRdb's copy carries only in-frame clones and drops some. The sample contains 98,000 or so clones, around 93% of which appear only once. This clone was counted a few times. The sample consisted of CD4+ or CD8+ T cells sorted from blood, taken in a trial of the OX40 agonist ivuxolimab. This receptor was identified in an adult with an advanced solid tumor such as melanoma, head and neck, liver or kidney cancer. The chain combines TRBV14 with TRBJ2-4; the D is unclear. The CDR3 DNA reads as TGTGCCAGCAGCCCCAAAGGACACATTCAGTACTTC. Its translation: CASSPKGHIQYF.